This T cell receptor beta chain appears in the sequencing data of a study of cytomegalovirus exposure and HLA in healthy donors. Across the whole study: A prior study identified just under 120 million unique TCR beta sequences from about 180 million T cells.

PCR amplification relied on 60 Vbeta primers (plus 13 Jbeta primers). The protocol was immunoSEQ multiplex PCR, while the TCRdb copy is restricted to in-frame clones and leaves out a portion. The data show over 85,000 clones, with approximately 76% seen just once and about 2% held by the top ten. This clone appeared once. Its antigen is currently unknown. Findings of the study overall: Relative to equally common others, HLA-associated TCR beta chains showed greater clonal expansion in a later analysis. The study flagged some 170 TCR beta chains as cytomegalovirus-associated. The authors considered a cluster of highly shared sequence variants likely to be a sequencing artifact.

The sample consisted of PBMCs. The sequence was obtained from a middle-aged man in good health and CMV-seronegative.

In nucleotides, the CDR3 is TGTGCCAGCAGTTTCGGGAACACTGAAGCTTTCTTT. It specifies CASSFGNTEAFF. The chain joins TRBV25-1 to TRBJ1-1; D is undetermined. CDR3 size: 12 residues. Between the trimmed V and J ends, which lost 5 bases and 1 base, there was a span of 5 bases. Germline CDR1 reads MGHDK; CDR2 reads SYGVNS.